This T cell receptor (beta chain) was recorded in a study of long-term antiretroviral therapy in people with HIV. Turning to the study itself: Samples collected earliest predate the 2015 immediate-ART recommendation by about a decade.

Sequencing used immunoSEQ v3.0 at survey level. Generated by immunoSEQ multiplex PCR, the TCRdb table keeps only in-frame clones and is missing some. The repertoire holds 21,000 or so clones, with 82% as singletons. As regards this clone: Its antigen is undetermined.

Donors each had at least one pre-ART PBMC sample and at least two post-ART ones. Whole-study results and caveats: Dating from the mid-2000s to the late 2010s, the blood was possibly obtained under older ART regimens.

The receptor was derived from a man between 45 and 60 years old with HIV. Material: unsorted PBMCs, obtained at the start of antiretroviral therapy.

The CDR3 here is CASSSTGAYYEQYF. The CDR3 DNA is TGTGCCAGCAGTTCGACAGGGGCTTATTACGAGCAGTACTTC. The V gene is TRBV28, the J gene TRBJ2-7; 8 positions match TRBD1. The CDR3 is 14 amino acids. With V trimmed by 4 bases and J by 4 bases, 6 bases remained unmatched. Germline-derived CDR1 and CDR2 are MDHEN and SYDVKM. Full variable domain (rest looked up from reference TRBV28 and TRBJ2-7): DVKVTQSSRYLVKRTGEKVFLECVQDMDHENMFWYRQDPGLGLRLIYFSYDVKMKEKGDIPEGYSVSREKKERFSLILESASTNQTSMYLCASSSTGAYYEQYFGPGTRLTVT.